Following are 3 T cell receptor beta chains from one sample sequenced in a study of OX40 agonist ivuxolimab in advanced cancers. Produced via immunoSEQ multiplex PCR; TCRdb's table is partial and in-frame only. The repertoire holds under 90,000 clones, with roughly 86% as singletons. The sample in question was CD4+ or CD8+ T cells sorted from blood, obtained in a trial of the OX40 agonist ivuxolimab. Receptors were obtained from an adult with an advanced solid tumor such as melanoma, head and neck, liver or kidney cancer.

With regard to this clone: This same CDR3 is encoded by further DNA sequences in the sample. J is TRBJ2-2 and V is TRBV5-6; perhaps D is TRBD1 or TRBD2 (5 bases each). V lost 2 bases and J lost 5, with 13 bases in between. The CDR3 is 15 residues long. Looked up from germline, CDR1 is SGHDT and CDR2 is YYEEEE. CDR3 loop: CASSFLDTGTGELFF. The CDR3 DNA is TGTGCCAGCAGCTTCCTGGACACGGGGACCGGGGAGCTGTTTTTT.

The genes are TRBV9 and TRBJ2-5; TRBD2 is a possible D gene (5 bases). The CDR3 is made up of 15 amino acids. Germline-derived CDR1 and CDR2 are SGDLS and YYNGEE. Trimming took off 0 bases at V and 1 base at J, with 10 bases between the two ends. The CDR3, as DNA: TGTGCCAGCAGCGTAGGGACTGGATCCCAAGAGACCCAGTACTTC. This sequence encodes CASSVGTGSQETQYF.

In this sample, this clone turned up a few times. This chain links TRBV6-5 with TRBJ1-2; D call uncertain. Trimming left V 2 bases short and J 5 bases short, with 12 bases between. Germline CDR1 is MNHEY and CDR2 is SVGAGI. The CDR3 runs 14 residues. The CDR3 loop reads CASSYAGTEYGYTF. Here the CDR3 DNA reads TGTGCCAGCAGTTACGCCGGAACGGAATATGGCTACACCTTC.